Presented here are 9 T cell receptor beta chains from one specimen sequenced in a study of T-cell reconstitution after alpha-beta-depleted transplantation in children listed by TCRdb under 2016. The treatment or condition label on this specimen signifies: allogeneic hematopoietic cell transplantation with graft depleted of TCRalphabeta T cells and CD19 B cells. Libraries came from PCR. Sequencing was carried out with an Illumina HiSeq 2500. TCR library preparation used molecular barcoding, with unique molecular identifiers applied to normalize quantification of the TCRbeta repertoire. TCRdb reprocessing: public reads trimmed at Q25 with fastp, clones called with MiXCR, in-frame beta chains kept. Every distinct CDR3 protein forms one entry, paired with its most common genes and DNA. The sample records 530,000 or so distinct CDR3 sequences, 20% to 30% of which are singletons. The ten largest make up around a third of the sample.

The sample in question was PBMCs, obtained before TCRalphabeta/CD19-depleted stem cell transplant. These receptors came from a boy in the first two years of life with Wiskott-Aldrich syndrome, due to receive a stem cell transplant.

This clonotype was counted only a few times. The chain links TRBV5-1 to TRBJ1-2; 7 bases fit TRBD1. With 5 bases clipped from V and 6 bases from J, the junction kept 10 bases outside the gene matches. The CDR3 spans 14 residues. CDR1 is SGHRS, CDR2 YFSETQ, per germline. The CDR3: CASRGQTVRHGYTF. The CDR3 region has the DNA TGCGCCAGCAGGGGACAGACCGTTAGACATGGCTACACCTTC.

This clonotype was seen ten or more times. The chain links TRBV5-1 to TRBJ2-2, with 12 bases aligning to TRBD2. The V segment lost 2 bases and the J segment 2 bases; nucleotides outside the gene matches: 1. CDR1 is SGHRS and CDR2 is YFSETQ in the germline V gene. The CDR3 covers 16 residues. The CDR3 protein is CASSLLAGGNTGELFF. The CDR3 nucleotides read TGCGCCAGCAGCTTACTAGCGGGAGGAAACACCGGGGAGCTGTTTTTT. Full variable domain (missing parts from reference TRBV5-1 and TRBJ2-2): KAGVTQTPRYLIKTRGQQVTLSCSPISGHRSVSWYQQTPGQGLQFLFEYFSETQRNKGNFPGRFSGRQFSNSRSEMNVSTLELGDSALYLCASSLLAGGNTGELFFGEGSRLTVL.

This clonotype occurred a few times. CDR3 sequence: CASSLGPVNIQYF. The CDR3 DNA sequence: TGCGCCAGCAGCTTGGGTCCGGTAAACATTCAGTACTTC. The rearrangement links TRBV5-1 to TRBJ2-4; D is unclear. Germline CDR1 and CDR2: SGHRS and YFSETQ. The CDR3 loop spans 13 amino acids. Trimming took 0 bases from V and 6 from J, leaving 7 bases between them.

The chain recombines TRBV20-1 with TRBJ2-3; 11 nucleotides align to TRBD2. The CDR3 consists of 17 residues. The trim removed 3 bases at V and 2 bases at J, leaving 10 bases unmatched. The V gene's germline CDR1 is DFQATT and CDR2 SNEGSKA (reference sequence). CDR3 sequence: CSASLTLAGGPTDTQYF. CDR3 bases: TGCAGTGCTAGTCTAACCCTAGCGGGGGGACCCACAGATACGCAGTATTTT.

This chain connects TRBV9 to TRBJ2-1, with no clear D. There are 14 residues in the CDR3. Trimming left V 0 bases short and J 2 bases short, with 6 bases between. Germline values: CDR1 SGDLS, CDR2 YYNGEE. The CDR3 region is CASSVVAAYNEQFF. CDR3 DNA: TGTGCCAGCAGCGTAGTAGCAGCCTACAATGAGCAGTTCTTC. The full variable domain, in which reference TRBV9 and TRBJ2-1 provide the parts outside the CDR3, is DSGVTQTPKHLITATGQRVTLRCSPRSGDLSVYWYQQSLDQGLQFLIQYYNGEERAKGNILERFSAQQFPDLHSELNLSSLELGDSALYFCASSVVAAYNEQFFGPGTRLTVL.

The chain joins TRBV7-8 to TRBJ1-6; D may be TRBD1 (5 bases). CDR1 and CDR2 (germline): SGHVS, FQNEAQ. V was cut by 4 bases and J by 0 bases, with 13 bases left in between. The CDR3 length is 17 residues. The CDR3 DNA is TGTGCCAGCAGCTGGGACGCTCGGAGCTCCTATAATTCACCCCTCCACTTT. Translating gives CASSWDARSSYNSPLHF.

The chain has TRBV6-2 or TRBV6-3 and TRBJ1-2; D not certain. CDR3 size: 15 residues. Germline-derived CDR1 and CDR2 are MNHEY and SVGEGT. Trimming shortened V by 0 bases and J by 0 bases, and 8 bases separated the two germline ends. In nucleotides, the CDR3 is TGTGCCAGCAGTTACTCGGCCACGCCTAACTATGGCTACACCTTC. Protein: CASSYSATPNYGYTF.

The genes are TRBV5-1 and TRBJ2-2, with D tentatively TRBD1 or TRBD2 (5 bases each). The CDR3 covers 14 residues. Trimming cost V 4 bases and J 4 bases, with 11 bases left between them. CDR1 is SGHRS and CDR2 is YFSETQ in the germline V gene. The CDR3 loop reads CASSIAGSTGELFF. CDR3 in DNA: TGCGCCAGCAGCATTGCAGGGAGCACCGGGGAGCTGTTTTTT.

This clonotype has more than one count but fewer than ten. J is TRBJ1-5 and V is TRBV5-1; tentatively, D is TRBD1 (6 bases). Germline V CDR1 and CDR2: SGHRS, YFSETQ. CDR3 length: 14 amino acids. The germline V and J ends were trimmed by 3 bases and 7 bases, with 14 bases remaining between them. The CDR3 nucleotides are TGCGCCAGCAGCTCTACAGGGACCGAACAGCCCCAGCATTTT. Its translation: CASSSTGTEQPQHF.